This TCR beta chain was retrieved from a study of beta chain features in type 1 diabetes (dated by TCRdb to between 2018 and 2020). With regard to the full study: Mean age, gender distribution, total cell number and subset yield were not different between patients and healthy donors. A total of roughly 100 million sorted cells were examined across all samples, and the number of cells per subset was strongly correlated with RNA yield. Whereas all 30 or so donors provided naive and central memory subsets, regulatory and stem cell-like memory subsets were isolated from just 8 patients and roughly 8 healthy donors. In the study, TCRB repertoires of sorted circulating CD4+ T cell subsets from recently diagnosed type 1 diabetes patients were compared with those of matched healthy donors. What the research found in general, with its limitations: In all four CD4+ subsets, TCRB CDR3 length was moderately but significantly shorter in type 1 diabetes patients. Shorter templates might have been favored by PCR, but patient and control samples were amplified and corrected together, so both groups would have been affected equally by any skew. Sequencing cDNA rather than genomic DNA could over-represent highly expressing activated cells, although activation and CD3 levels did not differ between groups. Because small numbers of individuals were included in the HLA sub-analyses, any influence of HLA type on TCRB rearrangement was left unresolved. At VDJ recombination sites, type 1 diabetes patients had fewer insertions and more deleted nucleotides, which implies abnormalities in thymic rearrangement. The naive, central memory and regulatory TCRB repertoires appeared to resemble one another more closely among patients than among healthy donors.

The entire isolated RNA was reverse transcribed using the High Capacity cDNA Reverse Transcription Kit, and thus expressed TCRB transcripts were sequenced. Deep immunoSEQ sequencing was applied to naive, central memory and regulatory T cell samples, giving an average of around 3.8 million total reads per sample. After sorted cells were lysed in RLT buffer, RNA was extracted with DNase-treated RNeasy Micro or Mini kits, with the choice depending on cell number. Each cell subset was processed separately to prevent cross-contamination, with patient and healthy donor samples processed together. The immunoSEQ multiplex PCR was used to amplify TCRB sequences from cDNA, generating 87-bp fragments that spanned the CDR3 region. Sequencing of the amplicons was performed on the Illumina HiSeq platform. The published analysis was carried out like this. PCR bias was computationally corrected using synthetic template baselines, reads within Hamming distance 2 were collapsed, and singletons that could not be merged were discarded. Reads were aligned to IMGT to assign V, D and J genes, CDR3 length, and insertions or deletions at six rearrangement sites. Within each subset, clonotype counts were normalized to sorted cell number, after which true diversity and Gini coefficients were computed with the tcR R package. The overlap coefficient, calculated on TCRB nucleotide sequences, was used to quantify repertoire sharing. TCRdb took over this immuneACCESS table, retaining in-frame rearrangements with V and J assigned. Such tables are incomplete; in checked studies, under half of the missing clones stem from an unresolved V gene, and the remainder is unexplained. V and J calls and clone size are given by that table; D and trimming were obtained from the DNA. The sample table shows approximately 140,000 clones, and roughly 50% are seen once. The ten largest clonotypes hold under 0.5% of the sample.

A single peripheral blood draw of around 120 mL on average was collected from each donor into heparinised tubes. A BD FACSAria II was used to sort naive, central memory, regulatory and stem cell-like memory CD4+ T cells with a panel that included CD45RO, CCR7, CD25, CD127, CD95 and CD27. A purity above 98% was achieved for all sorted populations. Right away, PBMCs were isolated by Lymphoprep density gradient centrifugation and were stained directly, with no culture step. So that batch effects would be minimized, each experiment stained and sorted samples in pairs, pairing one healthy donor with one patient. Taken from the germline V gene, the CDR1 and CDR2 loops are SGDLS and YYNGEE. Relative to germline, V is 3 bases shorter and J is 0 bases shorter, with 10 bases between their ends. From cysteine to phenylalanine, the CDR3 is 15 amino acids long. The retained sequence is limited to the CDR3, 45 bases, with the frame set at the first base.

On this clone: Which antigen it targets is not known. Per-nucleotide qualities are absent, and no much larger clonotype sits a single base away.

The sample consisted of Tregs from blood. The sample's cell subset or site, from its label and the paper: regulatory CD4+ T cells. The receptor's source is a man aged 18 to 30 in good health. The sequence is built from TRBV9 and TRBJ1-3; there is no confident call for the D gene. CDR3 region: CASSGGRDSGNTIYF. The sequenced DNA: TGTGCCAGCAGCGGCGGTCGGGACTCTGGAAACACCATATATTTT.